This TCR beta chain derives from a study of cytomegalovirus exposure and HLA in healthy donors. Whole-study results and caveats: Analyses of presence and absence presupposed an approximately uniform sequencing depth across donors. A cluster of highly shared sequence variants was likely a sequencing artifact.

CDR1 SGHRS and CDR2 YFSETQ come from the germline V gene. Trimming removed 4 bases from V and 4 bases from J, with 17 bases in between. This CDR3 has 15 amino acids. PCR used 60 Vbeta primers and 13 Jbeta primers. Generated by immunoSEQ multiplex PCR, the TCRdb table keeps only in-frame clones and is missing some. This sample has around 150,000 clones, with 73% found just once. This clone was seen a few times. The antigen is unknown. The receptor comes from a human donor in good health. The rearrangement joins TRBV5-1 to TRBJ2-5; D is perhaps TRBD2 (6 bases). Material: PBMCs. This chain's CDR3 is CASSSKDYARETQYF. CDR3 nucleotide sequence: TGCGCCAGCAGCAGTAAGGACTACGCCCGAGAGACCCAGTACTTC.